The 10 T cell receptor beta chains presented below share a single source sample, sequenced in a study of CD8+CD57+ T cells in acquired aplastic anemia. Flow cytometry had shown expanded CD8+CD57+ cells in the patients chosen for sequencing. The template used for profiling TCR beta VDJ and CDR3 was genomic DNA. A single record per CDR3 protein comes from TCRdb applying MiXCR to the reads. The table has some 120,000 distinct CDR3 sequences, roughly 55% seen once. Sample: sorted CD4+, CD8+, or CD8+CD57+ T cells (not recorded which) from PBMCs. These receptor sequences come from a human donor with aplastic anemia.

The gene calls are TRBV19 and TRBJ1-6, with 7 bases fitting TRBD1. Germline-derived CDR1 and CDR2 are LNHDA and SQIVND (reference sequence). CDR3 length equals 14 residues. The J segment lost 7 bases and the V segment lost 7 bases, leaving 7 bases of the junction unmatched. CDR3 DNA sequence: TGTGCCAGTACCACCGGGACAGACAATTCACCCCTCCACTTT. Encoded protein: CASTTGTDNSPLHF. Full variable domain (missing parts from reference TRBV19 and TRBJ1-6): DGGITQSPKYLFRKEGQNVTLSCEQNLNHDAMYWYRQDPGQGLRLIYYSQIVNDFQKGDIAEGYSVSREKKESFPLTVTSAQKNPTAFYLCASTTGTDNSPLHFGNGTRLTVT.

This clonotype showed up many times. This chain links TRBV20-1 with TRBJ2-1; D ambiguous. The CDR3 is 13 amino acids. Germline V gene sequence: CDR1 DFQATT, CDR2 SNEGSKA (reference sequence). Trimming shortened V by 0 bases and J by 7 bases, and 10 bases separated the two germline ends. CDR3 bases: TGCAGTGCTAGAGAGGGTGGCGAGAATGAGCAGTTCTTC. Encoded protein: CSAREGGENEQFF.

In its sample, this clonotype was seen a few times. CDR3 nucleotide sequence: TGTGCCGGTTACCGGGACAGGGGCTCTGAAGCTTTCTTT. Its translation: CAGYRDRGSEAFF. V gene TRBV2 combines with J gene TRBJ1-1; TRBD1 matches 10 bases. From germline, CDR1 is SNHLY and CDR2 FYNNEI. J gave up 6 bases and V 11 bases, and 9 bases lay outside the gene matches. This CDR3 is built from 13 residues.

The chain is built from TRBV7-8 and TRBJ2-3, with no clear D. There are 14 residues in the CDR3. CDR1 is SGHVS, CDR2 FQNEAQ, per germline. V was clipped by 5 bases and J by 1 base, with 10 bases between them. The CDR3 reads CASSPDSGTDTQYF. The CDR3, as DNA: TGTGCCAGCAGCCCAGACTCAGGCACAGATACGCAGTATTTT.

The sample holds one count of this clonotype. The rearrangement uses TRBV10-3 and TRBJ2-1, with D tentatively TRBD1 (5 bases). Germline CDR1 is ENHRY and CDR2 is SYGVKD. V was trimmed by 0 bases and J by 1 base, leaving 13 bases between them. The CDR3 consists of 17 residues. CDR3 region: CAISESLGRGSYNEQFF. The CDR3 nucleotides are TGTGCCATCAGTGAGTCGCTGGGGCGTGGTTCCTACAATGAGCAGTTCTTC.

The rearrangement uses TRBV6-5 and TRBJ1-2, with D unresolved. The CDR3 has 12 amino acids. V dropped 0 bases and J dropped 7 bases, with 6 bases sitting between them. Per germline, CDR1 MNHEY and CDR2 SVGAGI. The DNA for the CDR3 is TGTGCCAGCAGTTACTCGAACGGTGGCTACACCTTC. Residues: CASSYSNGGYTF.

This clonotype was seen only once. The chain is built from TRBV19 and TRBJ2-5, with 8 bases identical to TRBD2. V trimming: 9 bases; J trimming: 3 bases; junction bases outside the gene matches: 12. CDR1 LNHDA and CDR2 SQIVND come from the germline V gene (reference sequence). This CDR3 is 15 amino acids long. CDR3 region: CASRVETGGEETQYF. The CDR3 DNA follows: TGTGCCAGCAGGGTAGAAACGGGGGGGGAAGAGACCCAGTACTTC.

The chain employs TRBV29-1 and TRBJ2-5; maybe TRBD2 (6 bases). This CDR3 has 12 amino acids. V was pared by 7 bases and J by 2 bases, with 11 bases between. Looked up from germline, CDR1 is SQVTM and CDR2 is ANQGSEA. CDR3 in amino acids: CSGGLQQETQYF. For the CDR3, the DNA is TGCAGCGGGGGACTCCAACAAGAGACCCAGTACTTC.

This clonotype was observed a handful of times. V usage is TRBV2 and J usage is TRBJ1-5; no firm D call. The CDR3 has 13 residues. Germline V CDR1 and CDR2: SNHLY, FYNNEI. The V gene lost 4 bases and the J gene lost 4 bases, with 8 bases spanning the gap. CDR3 protein: CASSVLGNQPQHF. CDR3 bases: TGTGCCAGCAGTGTCTTGGGGAATCAGCCCCAGCATTTT.

V gene TRBV2 combines with J gene TRBJ2-5; a possible D gene is TRBD2 (5 bases). V lost 1 base and J 2 bases, leaving 11 bases between the germline ends. Germline loops: CDR1 SNHLY, CDR2 FYNNEI. The CDR3 is made up of 15 amino acids. The CDR3 DNA is TGTGCCAGCAGTGAAGGAGCGGAACTTCAAGAGACCCAGTACTTC. It specifies CASSEGAELQETQYF.